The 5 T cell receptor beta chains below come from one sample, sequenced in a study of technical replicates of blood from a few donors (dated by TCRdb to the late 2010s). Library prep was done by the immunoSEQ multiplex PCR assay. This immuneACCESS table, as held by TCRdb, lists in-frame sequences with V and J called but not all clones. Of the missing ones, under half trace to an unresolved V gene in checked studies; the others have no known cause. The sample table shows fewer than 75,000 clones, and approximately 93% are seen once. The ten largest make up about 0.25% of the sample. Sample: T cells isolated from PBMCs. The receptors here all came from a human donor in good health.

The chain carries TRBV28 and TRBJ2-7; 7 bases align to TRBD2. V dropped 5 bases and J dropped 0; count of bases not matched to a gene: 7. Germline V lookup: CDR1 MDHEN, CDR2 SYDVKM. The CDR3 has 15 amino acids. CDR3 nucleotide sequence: TGTGCCAGCAGTCCTTCTAGCGGATTCTCCTACGAGCAGTACTTC. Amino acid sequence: CASSPSSGFSYEQYF.

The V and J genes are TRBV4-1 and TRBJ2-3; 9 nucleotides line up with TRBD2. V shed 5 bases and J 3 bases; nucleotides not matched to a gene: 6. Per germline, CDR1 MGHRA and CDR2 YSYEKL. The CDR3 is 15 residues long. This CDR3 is CASSTLTSGTDTQYF. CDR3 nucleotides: TGCGCCAGCAGCACGTTGACTAGCGGAACAGATACGCAGTATTTT.

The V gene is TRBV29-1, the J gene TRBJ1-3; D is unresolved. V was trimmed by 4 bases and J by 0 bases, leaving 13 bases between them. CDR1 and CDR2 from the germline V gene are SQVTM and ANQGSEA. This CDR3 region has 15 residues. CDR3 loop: CSVVGERISGNTIYF. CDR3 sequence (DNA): TGCAGCGTTGTCGGGGAGAGGATCTCTGGAAACACCATATATTTT. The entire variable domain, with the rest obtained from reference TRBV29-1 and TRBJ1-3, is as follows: SAVISQKPSRDICQRGTSLTIQCQVDSQVTMMFWYRQQPGQSLTLIATANQGSEATYESGFVIDKFPISRPNLTFSTLTVSNMSPEDSSIYLCSVVGERISGNTIYFGEGSWLTVV.

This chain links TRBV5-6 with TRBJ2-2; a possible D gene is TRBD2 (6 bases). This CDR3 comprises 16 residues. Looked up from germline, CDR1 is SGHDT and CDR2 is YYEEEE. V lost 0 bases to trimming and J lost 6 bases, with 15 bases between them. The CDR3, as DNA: TGTGCCAGCAGCTTGGGCGGGGCAGGGTACCCCGGGGAGCTGTTTTTT. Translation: CASSLGGAGYPGELFF.

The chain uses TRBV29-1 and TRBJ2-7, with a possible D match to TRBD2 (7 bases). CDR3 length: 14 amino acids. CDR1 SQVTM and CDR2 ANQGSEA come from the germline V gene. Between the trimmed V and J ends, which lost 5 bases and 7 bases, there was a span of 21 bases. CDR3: CSVRWGGLEVEQYF. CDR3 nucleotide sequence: TGCAGCGTTCGTTGGGGGGGCTTGGAAGTGGAGCAGTACTTC.